Listed below are T cell receptor beta chains from one sample, sequenced in a study of shared clonotypes between healthy human individuals. TCRdb's table, derived via immunoSEQ multiplex PCR, lists solely in-frame clones and lacks some. The sample lists about 1 million clones, around 76% seen once, with around 1.5% in the top ten. The specimen was memory CD4+ T cells sorted from blood. The origin of the receptors is a man younger than 30 in good health. CDR3s include the opening cysteine and the closing phenylalanine or tryptophan. A D gene is named only where the DNA matches it firmly. Size is stated for part of the rows, as once, few or many counts, or as a class when the clone is expanded.

J	V	D	size	length	CDR3	DNA
TRBJ1-5	TRBV5-1	-	once	15	CASSSTGLGDQPQHF	TGCGCCAGCAGCTCTACGGGACTCGGGGACCAGCCCCAGCATTTT
TRBJ1-6	TRBV1	-	-	15	CTSSSGTGVDSPLHF	TGCACCAGCAGCTCCGGGACAGGGGTTGATTCACCCCTCCACTTT
TRBJ2-7	TRBV5-1	-	once	15	CASSLGAGGAYEQYF	TGCGCCAGCAGCCTCGGGGCAGGGGGGGCCTACGAGCAGTACTTC
TRBJ1-5	TRBV19	-	-	14	CASHSVGSNQPQHF	TGTGCCAGTCATTCGGTGGGTAGCAATCAGCCCCAGCATTTT
TRBJ2-5	TRBV7-8	-	-	14	CASSNRDLRETQYF	TGTGCCAGCAGCAACAGGGACCTTCGAGAGACCCAGTACTTC
TRBJ2-3	TRBV7-7	TRBD1	-	13	CASSIPTGALQYF	TGTGCTAGCAGCATTCCGACAGGGGCTCTCCAGTATTTT
TRBJ2-1	TRBV7-8	TRBD2	-	16	CASSLRPSGTGNEQFF	TGTGCCAGCAGCTTACGGCCTAGCGGGACTGGCAATGAGCAGTTCTTC
TRBJ1-5	TRBV5-5	TRBD1	-	15	CASSLLDRGNQPQHF	TGTGCCAGCAGCTTATTGGACAGGGGAAATCAGCCCCAGCATTTT
TRBJ1-1	TRBV28	-	-	14	CASRLTQANTEAFF	TGTGCCAGCAGATTGACACAGGCGAACACTGAAGCTTTCTTT
TRBJ2-7	TRBV28	-	-	14	CASSLALTTYEQYF	TGTGCCAGCAGTTTGGCGCTTACTACCTACGAGCAGTACTTC
TRBJ2-3	TRBV7-9	-	-	13	CASGPGGTDTQYF	TGTGCCAGCGGGCCAGGGGGCACAGATACGCAGTATTTT
TRBJ2-3	TRBV6-5	TRBD2	-	15	CASSYARGGTDTQYF	TGTGCCAGCAGTTACGCTCGGGGGGGCACAGATACGCAGTATTTT
TRBJ2-1	TRBV7-9	-	-	14	CASSFSSYFNEQFF	TGTGCCAGCAGCTTTAGCAGTTATTTCAATGAGCAGTTCTTC
TRBJ1-4	TRBV6-5	-	-	14	CASIPPIVNEKLFF	TGTGCCAGCATCCCCCCGATTGTGAATGAAAAACTGTTTTTT
TRBJ2-1	TRBV6-5	TRBD2	-	16	CASSLERGGSYNEQFF	TGTGCCAGCAGTTTAGAGCGGGGGGGTTCCTACAATGAGCAGTTCTTC
TRBJ2-7	TRBV30	-	-	12	CAWSGNRYEQYF	TGTGCCTGGAGCGGTAACCGCTACGAGCAGTACTTC
TRBJ2-1	TRBV19	-	-	13	CASSTKEGKEQFF	TGTGCCAGTAGTACTAAGGAGGGGAAGGAGCAGTTCTTC
TRBJ2-1	TRBV2	TRBD2	-	15	CASSELGGGYNEQFF	TGTGCCAGCAGTGAATTGGGCGGGGGGTACAATGAGCAGTTCTTC
TRBJ2-7	TRBV28	TRBD2	once	14	CASSLAGGSYEQYF	TGTGCCAGCAGTCTAGCGGGGGGCTCCTACGAGCAGTACTTC
TRBJ1-6	TRBV11-3	-	-	18	CASSLAPPPQGRDSPLHF	TGTGCCAGCAGCTTAGCACCACCGCCGCAAGGCAGAGATTCACCCCTCCACTTT
TRBJ2-6	TRBV25-1	-	-	13	CASRGSGANVLTF	TGTGCCAGCAGGGGATCTGGGGCCAACGTCCTGACTTTC
TRBJ2-7	TRBV11-1	-	few	12	CASSKPLLEQYF	TGTGCCAGCAGCAAACCCCTATTGGAGCAGTACTTC
TRBJ2-2	TRBV9	TRBD2	-	16	CASSGKLAANTGELFF	TGTGCCAGCAGCGGGAAACTAGCGGCGAACACCGGGGAGCTGTTTTTT
TRBJ1-4	TRBV19	-	-	13	CASRDTGNEKLFF	TGTGCCAGTAGAGATACAGGGAATGAAAAACTGTTTTTT
TRBJ2-3	TRBV4-3	TRBD2	-	15	CASSHSGRAVDTQYF	TGCGCCAGCAGCCATAGCGGGAGGGCCGTAGATACGCAGTATTTT
TRBJ2-7	TRBV6-6	TRBD1	-	14	CASSYNRGAYEQYF	TGTGCCAGCAGTTATAACAGGGGGGCCTACGAGCAGTACTTC
TRBJ1-4	TRBV10-3	-	-	13	CAIRGGGNEKLFF	TGTGCCATCAGAGGGGGGGGAAATGAAAAACTGTTTTTT